The next 31 T cell receptor beta chains were all read from a single sample in a study of T cells after yellow fever vaccination (dated by TCRdb to the late 2010s). Sample treatment or condition, as interpreted from the label and publication: live attenuated yellow fever vaccine strain. The library was made by 5' RACE. Sequencing used an Illumina HiSeq 2500. TCRdb trimmed public reads at Q25 via fastp, called clones via MiXCR and kept in-frame beta chains. Each record represents a unique CDR3 protein, reported with the most common genes and DNA among its rows. The sample contains around 350,000 distinct CDR3 sequences, 11% of them found a single time. Less than 20% of the sample is taken by the ten largest. This specimen was PBMCs, taken on the day of the first yellow fever vaccination. The receptor source for this set is a man aged 18-30 years who received the YFV17D yellow fever vaccine.

This clonotype has a count of ten or more. The chain links TRBV13 to TRBJ1-5, with 7 bases aligning to TRBD1. Per the germline V gene, CDR1 is PRHDT and CDR2 is FYEKMQ (reference sequence). Losses at the gene ends were 5 bases for V and 0 bases for J; bases not matched to a gene: 4. The CDR3 is 15 residues long. CDR3 DNA: TGTGCCAGCAGCCCAGGACAGGCTAGCAATCAGCCCCAGCATTTT. Protein: CASSPGQASNQPQHF.

This clonotype was seen only a few times. V and J are TRBV20-1 and TRBJ2-3; perhaps TRBD2 as D (6 bases). Germline V gives CDR1 DFQATT, CDR2 SNEGSKA (reference sequence). The CDR3 is 13 residues long. The V gene lost 7 bases and the J gene lost 1 base, with 12 bases spanning the gap. CDR3 nucleotide sequence: TGCAGTGGTCCCCCGGGGGGCACAGATACGCAGTATTTT. Its translation: CSGPPGGTDTQYF.

This chain links TRBV20-1 with TRBJ2-3, with 9 bases lining up with TRBD2. Trimming removed 5 bases from V and 2 bases from J; junction bases left unmatched: 17. The germline gives CDR1 DFQATT, CDR2 SNEGSKA (reference sequence). The CDR3 is 18 residues long. The CDR3 loop reads CSASSVTGTSYATDTQYF. CDR3 coding DNA: TGCAGTGCTTCATCGGTAACCGGGACTAGCTACGCCACAGATACGCAGTATTTT.

The J gene is TRBJ2-5, the V gene TRBV15; no definite D call. Per the germline V gene, CDR1 is LNHNV and CDR2 is YYDKDF (reference sequence). The CDR3 covers 13 residues. The V gene lost 1 base and the J gene lost 2 bases, with 5 bases spanning the gap. CDR3 region: CATSRGGQETQYF. The CDR3 bases are TGTGCCACCAGCAGAGGAGGTCAAGAGACCCAGTACTTC.

The V call is TRBV7-9, the J call TRBJ2-7; 7 bases fit TRBD1. Germline V gene sequence: CDR1 SEHNR, CDR2 FQNEAQ (reference sequence). This CDR3 has 15 amino acids. V lost 3 bases and J lost 2; bases outside the gene matches: 7. CDR3 residues: CASSFRQGGPYEQYF. As DNA, the CDR3 is TGTGCCAGCAGCTTCCGACAGGGTGGCCCCTACGAGCAGTACTTC.

The V call is TRBV7-8, the J call TRBJ2-1, with 12 positions matching TRBD2. Losses at the gene ends were 1 base for V and 4 bases for J; bases not matched to a gene: 8. CDR1 is SGHVS and CDR2 is FQNEAQ in the germline V gene. CDR3 length: 18 residues. In DNA, the CDR3 is TGTGCCAGCAGCTTAGAAGTATTAGGACTAGCGGGGTACAATGAGCAGTTCTTC. It codes for CASSLEVLGLAGYNEQFF.

The CDR3 coding sequence is TGTGCCAGCAGCCAAGGGGCAGGCCCTACGGGTGAGCAGTACTTC. Amino acid sequence: CASSQGAGPTGEQYF. The chain combines TRBV3-1 with TRBJ2-7; the D is unclear. V lost 1 base and J lost 7, with 17 bases in between. The length of the CDR3 is 15 residues. Germline values: CDR1 LGHDT, CDR2 YNNKEL (reference sequence).

The chain is built from TRBV20-1 and TRBJ1-3, with no clear D. Germline loops: CDR1 DFQATT, CDR2 SNEGSKA (reference sequence). The V end lost 3 bases, the J end lost 0 bases, and 9 bases lay between the germline ends. CDR3 length equals 14 residues. The CDR3 loop is CSASDGLSGNTIYF. The CDR3 nucleotides are TGCAGTGCTAGTGACGGACTCTCTGGAAACACCATATATTTT.

The chain is built from TRBV18 and TRBJ1-5; perhaps TRBD1 as D (5 bases). The germline V gene has CDR1 KGHSH and CDR2 LQKENI. V lost 5 bases to trimming and J lost 4 bases, with 12 bases between them. The CDR3 is 14 residues long. CDR3 protein: CASSDRDGNQPQHF. CDR3 DNA: TGTGCCAGCTCAGACCGGGACGGAAATCAGCCCCAGCATTTT.

This chain links TRBV12-3 or TRBV12-4 with TRBJ1-6, with TRBD1 as a possible D gene (5 bases). The CDR3 extends over 15 amino acids. V lost 2 bases, J lost 4 bases, and 9 bases lay in between. CDR3 amino acids: CASSLNRNYNSPLHF. The CDR3 nucleotides read TGTGCCAGCAGTTTAAACAGGAATTATAATTCACCCCTCCACTTT.

This clonotype was recorded a few times. The V gene is TRBV5-1, the J gene TRBJ1-2, with D possibly matching TRBD1 (5 bases). The CDR3 covers 13 residues. The V and J ends lost 1 base and 5 bases respectively, with 9 bases between them. From germline, CDR1 is SGHRS and CDR2 YFSETQ. The CDR3 DNA reads as TGCGCCAGCAGCTTGAGCCAGGGATATGGCTACACCTTC. This gives the protein CASSLSQGYGYTF.

The V gene is TRBV19, the J gene TRBJ1-5; 9 bases are a match to TRBD1. The V gene end was trimmed by 5 bases and the J gene end by 7 bases; junction bases not matched to a gene: 3. CDR3 length: 13 residues. Germline CDR1 is LNHDA and CDR2 is SQIVND (reference sequence). CDR3 sequence reads: CASSRDREQPQHF. CDR3 sequence (DNA): TGTGCCAGTAGTCGGGACAGGGAACAGCCCCAGCATTTT. The full variable domain, with the rest looked up from reference TRBV19 and TRBJ1-5, is DGGITQSPKYLFRKEGQNVTLSCEQNLNHDAMYWYRQDPGQGLRLIYYSQIVNDFQKGDIAEGYSVSREKKESFPLTVTSAQKNPTAFYLCASSRDREQPQHFGDGTRLSIL.

This clonotype was seen only a few times. The J gene is TRBJ2-3, the V gene TRBV5-1; 8 bases are a match to TRBD2. The CDR3 is made up of 15 amino acids. V shed 4 bases, J shed 4 bases, and the junction held 8 bases outside the gene matches. In germline, CDR1 is SGHRS, CDR2 YFSETQ. CDR3 protein: CASSTLSGGSDTQYF. Written as DNA, the CDR3 is TGCGCCAGCAGCACCCTAAGCGGGGGTTCAGATACGCAGTATTTT.

In this sample, this clonotype turned up a few times. The chain uses TRBV19 and TRBJ2-7; tentative D call: TRBD2 (7 bases). From germline, CDR1 is LNHDA and CDR2 SQIVND (reference sequence). Between the trimmed V and J ends, which lost 4 bases and 0 bases, there was a span of 10 bases. CDR3 length: 14 residues. The CDR3 here is CASSTRGLSYEQYF. The CDR3, as DNA: TGTGCCAGTAGTACGCGGGGGCTCTCCTACGAGCAGTACTTC.

This clonotype has at least ten counts. This chain links TRBV9 with TRBJ2-1; 8 positions match TRBD2. The V gene end was trimmed by 0 bases and the J gene end by 6 bases; junction bases not matched to a gene: 5. The germline CDR1 and CDR2 sequences are SGDLS and YYNGEE. The CDR3 sequence is 15 residues long. The CDR3 sequence: CASSVAPAGGNEQFF. In nucleotides, the CDR3 is TGTGCCAGCAGCGTAGCACCTGCGGGGGGCAATGAGCAGTTCTTC.

This chain joins TRBV6-1 and TRBJ2-1; 8 positions agree with TRBD1. From germline, CDR1 is MNHNS and CDR2 SASEGT. The CDR3 length is 14 residues. The trim removed 6 bases at V and 3 bases at J, leaving 4 bases unmatched. The CDR3 loop is CASRIQGGYNEQFF. CDR3 bases: TGTGCCAGCAGGATACAGGGGGGCTACAATGAGCAGTTCTTC.

In its sample, this clonotype was seen once. The rearrangement uses TRBV6-1 and TRBJ2-2; 10 bases line up with TRBD1. V was clipped by 6 bases and J by 5 bases; unmatched bases: 6. Germline CDR1 reads MNHNS; CDR2 reads SASEGT. The CDR3 loop spans 15 amino acids. The CDR3: CASSWTGGDTGELFF. The CDR3 DNA follows: TGTGCCAGCAGCTGGACAGGGGGGGATACCGGGGAGCTGTTTTTT.

This clonotype was counted between two and nine times. The V gene is TRBV5-1, the J gene TRBJ2-5, with no clear D. V gave up 4 bases and J gave up 0 bases, with 10 bases separating them. Per the germline V gene, CDR1 is SGHRS and CDR2 is YFSETQ. There are 14 residues in the CDR3. CDR3 in DNA: TGCGCCAGCAGCCGACCTGAAGACCAAGAGACCCAGTACTTC. Its translation: CASSRPEDQETQYF.

This clonotype appeared a few times. The V call is TRBV4-3, the J call TRBJ1-6; no clear D gene. This CDR3 has 16 amino acids. Germline V gene sequence: CDR1 LGHNA, CDR2 YSLEER. V lost 3 bases to trimming and J lost 6 bases, with 15 bases between them. The CDR3 region is CASSQALGWANSPLHF. As DNA, the CDR3 is TGCGCCAGCAGCCAGGCCCTGGGGTGGGCTAATTCACCCCTCCACTTT.

The table lists this clonotype with a few counts. The rearrangement uses TRBV6-1 and TRBJ1-1, with D possibly being TRBD1 (5 bases). The CDR3 totals 15 residues. V shed 8 bases and J shed 1 base, with 17 bases lying between them. Germline CDR1 and CDR2: MNHNS and SASEGT. This CDR3 is CASLQGATRNTEAFF. The CDR3, as DNA: TGTGCCAGCCTCCAAGGGGCGACGAGGAACACTGAAGCTTTCTTT.

The rearrangement links TRBV7-9 to TRBJ1-1; TRBD1 agrees at 9 bases. The CDR3 runs 17 residues. Per the germline V gene, CDR1 is SEHNR and CDR2 is FQNEAQ (reference sequence). J lost 0 bases, V lost 3 bases, and 8 bases had no gene match. CDR3 DNA: TGTGCCAGCAGCTTTCTGGGACAGGGCCCCATGAACACTGAAGCTTTCTTT. It codes for CASSFLGQGPMNTEAFF.

The chain couples TRBV6-1 to TRBJ2-2; 13 nucleotides align to TRBD2. Looked up from germline, CDR1 is MNHNS and CDR2 is SASEGT. V lost 5 bases, J lost 3 bases, and 6 bases stayed unmatched. There are 17 residues in the CDR3. CDR3 amino acids: CASSQTSGGPHTGELFF. The CDR3 coding sequence is TGTGCCAGCAGTCAGACTAGCGGGGGGCCCCACACCGGGGAGCTGTTTTTT.

The chain is built from TRBV5-1 and TRBJ1-2, with D possibly matching TRBD1 (5 bases). The germline CDR1 and CDR2 sequences are SGHRS and YFSETQ. Deletions cut 6 bases from V and 7 bases from J, with 22 bases between. This CDR3 has 15 amino acids. The DNA of the CDR3 is TGCGCCAGCATAAAAGAGTTGGGGGGATCGTCTGGCTACACCTTC. This encodes CASIKELGGSSGYTF.

A few counts support this clonotype. The chain combines TRBV4-3 with TRBJ2-3; TRBD2 matches 14 bases. The CDR3 has 18 residues. Germline values: CDR1 LGHNA, CDR2 YSLEER. V gave up 4 bases and J gave up 4 bases; unmatched junction bases: 10. CDR3 loop: CASSLDLVTSGGADTQYF. CDR3 bases: TGCGCCAGCAGCCTAGACCTCGTGACTAGCGGGGGGGCAGATACGCAGTATTTT.

V gene TRBV4-3 combines with J gene TRBJ2-3; D ambiguous. CDR3 size: 15 residues. Trimming stripped 0 bases from V and 2 bases from J, with 9 bases between. CDR1 is LGHNA and CDR2 is YSLEER in the germline V gene. This CDR3 reads CASSQEGRPTDTQYF. CDR3 DNA sequence: TGCGCCAGCAGCCAAGAGGGCCGACCCACAGATACGCAGTATTTT.

This clonotype was seen more than once but under ten times. The V call is TRBV9, the J call TRBJ2-3; TRBD2 matches 13 bases. The trim removed 0 bases at V and 6 bases at J, leaving 7 bases unmatched. Germline CDR1 is SGDLS and CDR2 is YYNGEE. There are 17 residues in the CDR3. CDR3 residues: CASSVGLAGGLGDTQYF. In nucleotides, the CDR3 is TGTGCCAGCAGCGTAGGACTAGCGGGGGGCCTTGGGGATACGCAGTATTTT.

This chain joins TRBV5-1 and TRBJ2-1, with 11 nucleotides matching TRBD2. This CDR3 spans 17 amino acids. Germline-derived CDR1 and CDR2 are SGHRS and YFSETQ. Trimming cost V 4 bases and J 8 bases; bases outside gene matches: 14. CDR3 DNA sequence: TGCGCCAGCAGCCCGCTGTTGCTAGCGGGGGGCGGCGATGAGCAGTTCTTC. Protein product: CASSPLLLAGGGDEQFF.

This clonotype was detected only a few times. V usage is TRBV5-1 and J usage is TRBJ2-2, with 7 bases matching TRBD1. CDR1 and CDR2 from the germline V gene are SGHRS and YFSETQ. Losses at the gene ends were 3 bases for V and 6 bases for J; bases not matched to a gene: 8. The CDR3 runs to 15 residues. The CDR3, as DNA: TGCGCCAGCAGCTCAAATACCCAGGGGGCCGGGGAGCTGTTTTTT. It codes for CASSSNTQGAGELFF.

This clonotype was recorded a few times. V usage is TRBV5-1 and J usage is TRBJ1-5; D remains ambiguous. Trimming cost V 4 bases and J 5 bases, with 16 bases left between them. This CDR3 spans 15 amino acids. CDR1 SGHRS and CDR2 YFSETQ come from the germline V gene. CDR3 in amino acids: CASSPLGQLDQPQHF. The DNA of the CDR3 is TGCGCCAGCAGCCCACTTGGGCAGCTTGATCAGCCCCAGCATTTT.

This clonotype was counted only a few times. The gene calls are TRBV6-2 or TRBV6-3 and TRBJ2-4; no reliable D call. Germline CDR1 MNHEY, CDR2 SVGEGT. This CDR3 is 14 amino acids long. Trimming took off 5 bases at V and 1 base at J, with 9 bases between the two ends. CDR3 DNA sequence: TGTGCCAGCAGTACCAGGATTGCCAAAAACATTCAGTACTTC. It codes for CASSTRIAKNIQYF.

V is TRBV12-3 or TRBV12-4 and J is TRBJ2-7; weak D call: TRBD2 (6 bases). This CDR3 region has 13 residues. The V and J ends lost 3 bases and 4 bases respectively, with 10 bases between them. The CDR3 spells CASSFRTIYEQYF. In DNA, the CDR3 is TGTGCCAGCAGTTTCCGGACTATTTACGAGCAGTACTTC.